This T cell receptor (beta chain) was recovered during a study of blood T cells in healthy people across ages. Isolation yielded PBMCs, at least 7 million per sample, in every case. Looked up from germline, CDR1 is DFQATT and CDR2 is SNEGSKA (reference sequence). This CDR3 has 13 residues. V lost 8 bases, J lost 10 bases, and 10 bases stayed unmatched. This clonotype occurred a few times. A second PCR, run for about 7 to 11 cycles, used a sample-barcoded 5' primer plus a J-beta primer mix. TCRdb re-called the 5' RACE reads with MiXCR, one entry per CDR3 protein. This sample has approximately 1.5 million distinct CDR3 sequences; 30% to 40% occur once, and the top ten carry about 11%.

This TCR derives from a young woman in good health. The chain is built from TRBV20-1 and TRBJ2-1; 11 bases are a match to TRBD2. Specimen: blood. This CDR3 reads CSSGGLAAGEQFF. CDR3 nucleotide sequence: TGCAGTTCAGGGGGACTAGCGGCAGGGGAGCAGTTCTTC.